This record looks at one T cell receptor (beta chain) sequence and its context. Its antigen is currently unknown. CDR1 and CDR2 from the germline V gene are SGHDN and FVKESK. This CDR3 is built from 14 residues. Trimming took off 4 bases at V and 4 bases at J, with 13 bases between the two ends. This specimen belongs to a study of early T cells in non-severe SARS-CoV-2 infection. Study-level information: Bulk RNA from unsorted whole blood was sequenced; chains were unpaired. Study-level results: VDJdb-based annotation leaned toward anti-spike CD8 responses and missed private and CD4 specificities.

Unique molecular identifiers tagged individual cDNA molecules. TCRdb independently ran MiXCR on the 5' RACE reads; one entry per CDR3 protein. The sample lists 100,000 to 150,000 distinct CDR3 sequences; under 15% were seen once. The chain employs TRBV14 and TRBJ1-2, with a possible D match to TRBD1 (6 bases). The specimen was whole blood. This receptor was taken from an adult who was a healthcare worker with PCR-confirmed SARS-CoV-2 infection or an uninfected control (not recorded which). This chain's CDR3 is CASSLGTGPYGYTF. CDR3 nucleotides: TGTGCCAGCAGCCTCGGAACAGGGCCCTATGGCTACACCTTC.